These 30 T cell receptor beta chains share one sample of origin, sequenced in a study of spatial heterogeneity in lung cancer (dated by TCRdb to between 2018 and 2021). What this sample's time point label stands for: blood at routine non-recurrence follow-up after resection. The library relied on 5' RACE. Sequencing instrument: NextSeq 500. The public reads were reprocessed in TCRdb via fastp at Q25 and MiXCR, keeping in-frame beta chains. Rows are unified per CDR3 protein, each entry keeping the most common DNA and genes. This sample lists about 110,000 distinct CDR3 sequences; 11% were detected once. The ten largest make up about 24% of the sample. The sample here was PBMCs, taken at follow-up. The receptor set was obtained from a female donor with early-stage non-small cell lung cancer.

This CDR3 is CASSTGQGFNYGYTF. CDR3 DNA sequence: TGTGCCAGCAGTACGGGACAGGGCTTCAACTATGGCTACACCTTC. V and J are TRBV6-5 and TRBJ1-2, with 9 bases fitting TRBD1. The CDR3 runs 15 residues. The V gene end was trimmed by 5 bases and the J gene end by 2 bases; junction bases not matched to a gene: 6. Germline V CDR1 and CDR2: MNHEY, SVGAGI.

As for this clonotype: A much bigger clone sits one base away, suggesting this may be a read error. V and J are TRBV12-3 or TRBV12-4 and TRBJ2-5, with TRBD1 as a possible D gene (5 bases). Trimming removed 5 bases at V and 7 bases at J, with 17 bases between. This CDR3 spans 14 amino acids. CDR3 in DNA: TGTGCCAGCAGTAGCCGACAGACCCATCGGACCCAGTACTTC. Residues: CASSSRQTHRTQYF.

This clonotype was observed a few times. This chain connects TRBV18 to TRBJ1-1, with D possibly being TRBD1 (5 bases). The CDR3 is 15 amino acids. V was shortened by 4 bases and J by 1 base, with 13 bases between the two germline ends. Per the germline V gene, CDR1 is KGHSH and CDR2 is LQKENI. In DNA form, the CDR3 reads TGTGCCAGCTCACGACCGGGACGGGGGAACACTGAAGCTTTCTTT. Translation: CASSRPGRGNTEAFF. The whole variable domain, remainder taken from reference TRBV18 and TRBJ1-1, is NAGVMQNPRHLVRRRGQEARLRCSPMKGHSHVYWYRQLPEEGLKFMVYLQKENIIDESGMPKERFSAEFPKEGPSILRIQQVVRGDSAAYFCASSRPGRGNTEAFFGQGTRLTVV.

J is TRBJ2-3 and V is TRBV7-2, with TRBD2 matching over 10 bases. V was pared by 5 bases and J by 2 bases, with 7 bases of the junction left unmatched. Germline CDR1 is SGHTA and CDR2 is FQGNSA. The CDR3 loop spans 16 amino acids. The CDR3 bases are TGTGCCAGCAGCGTTGGTGGACTAGCGGCCACAGATACGCAGTATTTT. Translating gives CASSVGGLAATDTQYF.

There are a few counts of this clonotype. V gene TRBV10-2 combines with J gene TRBJ2-1, with 10 bases that match TRBD2. With 7 bases clipped from V and 5 bases from J, the junction kept 5 bases outside the gene matches. Germline CDR1 WSHSY, CDR2 SAAADI. The CDR3 covers 14 residues. CDR3 bases: TGCGCCAGCAAAAGGACTAGCGGAGACAATGAGCAGTTCTTC. Translated: CASKRTSGDNEQFF.

V and J are TRBV29-1 and TRBJ2-7; tentative D call: TRBD1 (6 bases). V lost 6 bases and J 2 bases, leaving 14 bases between the germline ends. Germline assignment: CDR1 SQVTM and CDR2 ANQGSEA. This CDR3 is 13 amino acids long. The CDR3, as DNA: TGCAGCGTCAGAAGGACAGAGGCCTACGAGCAGTACTTC. Amino acid sequence: CSVRRTEAYEQYF.

This clonotype was observed a handful of times. The V call is TRBV7-9, the J call TRBJ2-2; D is unclear. The germline gives CDR1 SEHNR, CDR2 FQNEAQ (reference sequence). This CDR3 is built from 13 residues. The V end was cut by 8 bases, the J end by 4 bases, with 11 bases between. The CDR3 DNA sequence: TGTGCCAGCCGGTCGAGAACCACCGGGGAGCTGTTTTTT. It codes for CASRSRTTGELFF.

This clonotype was detected only once. The V gene is TRBV7-2, the J gene TRBJ2-6; TRBD2 matches 8 bases. The junction had 8 bases not matched to a gene; V was cut back by 4 bases and J by 0 bases. The CDR3 contains 18 residues. Germline assignment: CDR1 SGHTA and CDR2 FQGNSA. CDR3 amino acids: CASSSSSGLISGANVLTF. The CDR3 nucleotides are TGTGCCAGCAGCTCGTCTAGCGGGCTTATCTCTGGGGCCAACGTCCTGACTTTC.

This clonotype was recorded a few times. This CDR3 reads CSVVTGQRSNEKLFF. The CDR3, as DNA: TGCAGCGTTGTGACGGGGCAAAGATCTAATGAAAAACTGTTTTTT. The chain carries TRBV29-1 and TRBJ1-4; a possible D gene is TRBD1 (5 bases). CDR1 and CDR2 from the germline V gene are SQVTM and ANQGSEA. Trimming took off 4 bases at V and 3 bases at J, with 15 bases between the two ends. There are 15 residues in the CDR3. Filled out from reference TRBV29-1 and TRBJ1-4, the complete variable domain reads SAVISQKPSRDICQRGTSLTIQCQVDSQVTMMFWYRQQPGQSLTLIATANQGSEATYESGFVIDKFPISRPNLTFSTLTVSNMSPEDSSIYLCSVVTGQRSNEKLFFGSGTQLSVL.

This clonotype was counted at least ten times. The chain couples TRBV29-1 to TRBJ1-2, with D possibly being TRBD1 (5 bases). The CDR3 loop spans 12 amino acids. Germline values: CDR1 SQVTM, CDR2 ANQGSEA. V dropped 7 bases and J dropped 6 bases, with 15 bases sitting between them. The CDR3 sequence is CSGDLPRDGYTF. CDR3 coding DNA: TGCAGCGGGGACCTGCCTAGAGATGGCTACACCTTC.

V gene TRBV20-1 combines with J gene TRBJ2-1; weak D call: TRBD2 (5 bases). The CDR3 has 12 residues. In germline, CDR1 is DFQATT, CDR2 SNEGSKA (reference sequence). With 4 bases removed from V and 9 bases from J, the gap between germline ends came to 13 bases. This CDR3 reads CSAKGGAAEQFF. CDR3 coding DNA: TGCAGTGCTAAAGGAGGAGCGGCTGAGCAGTTCTTC.

This clonotype showed up just a few times. The rearrangement links TRBV10-3 to TRBJ2-1; TRBD2 agrees at 13 bases. The length of the CDR3 is 15 residues. V shed 6 bases, J shed 10 bases, and the junction held 9 bases outside the gene matches. Germline lookup yields CDR1 ENHRY and CDR2 SYGVKD. CDR3 amino acids: CAISDGLAGVNEQFF. Written as DNA, the CDR3 is TGTGCCATCAGCGACGGACTAGCGGGAGTGAACGAGCAGTTCTTC.

This clonotype was seen at least ten times. This chain uses TRBV7-9 with TRBJ2-7, with a tentative D call TRBD2 (6 bases). V shed 8 bases and J shed 4 bases, with 12 bases lying between them. The CDR3 is made up of 12 amino acids. From germline, CDR1 is SEHNR and CDR2 FQNEAQ (reference sequence). The CDR3 sequence: CASAGRSYEQYF. As DNA, the CDR3 is TGTGCCAGCGCGGGACGGTCGTACGAGCAGTACTTC.

The chain uses TRBV4-2 and TRBJ2-2; 11 positions agree with TRBD2. Germline V gives CDR1 LGHNA, CDR2 YNFKEQ. V was clipped by 1 base and J by 6 bases; unmatched bases: 13. This CDR3 is 19 amino acids long. For the CDR3, the DNA is TGTGCCAGCAGCCAAGGGGAGGCGCTAGCGGGAGGAATGCCCGGGGAGCTGTTTTTT. It is translated as CASSQGEALAGGMPGELFF.

This clonotype was observed a few times. The chain employs TRBV3-1 and TRBJ1-2; D is ambiguous. CDR1 LGHDT and CDR2 YNNKEL come from the germline V gene (reference sequence). V lost 3 bases to trimming and J lost 7 bases, with 9 bases between them. The length of the CDR3 is 12 residues. This CDR3 reads CASSHLALGYTF. The CDR3 DNA reads TGTGCCAGCAGCCATCTGGCTCTTGGCTACACCTTC.

This clonotype was counted many times. The chain carries TRBV28 and TRBJ2-7, with D perhaps given as TRBD1 or TRBD2 (6 bases each). Trimming stripped 5 bases from V and 1 base from J, with 15 bases between. The CDR3 sequence is 15 residues long. Germline CDR1 is MDHEN and CDR2 is SYDVKM. CDR3: CASSPGDIRSYEQYF. The CDR3, as DNA: TGTGCCAGCAGTCCGGGGGACATACGATCCTACGAGCAGTACTTC.

This clonotype turned up a few times. This chain connects TRBV27 to TRBJ2-7, with 13 bases fitting TRBD2. The germline CDR1 and CDR2 sequences are MNHEY and SMNVEV (reference sequence). CDR3 length: 18 residues. Losses at the gene ends were 2 bases for V and 7 bases for J; bases not matched to a gene: 14. Here the CDR3 DNA reads TGTGCCAGCAGTTTAGGACAGGGGACTAGCGGGACGTTCGGGGAGCAGTACTTC. It yields the protein CASSLGQGTSGTFGEQYF.

The sample holds a few counts of this clonotype. The chain combines TRBV4-3 with TRBJ2-5; the D is unclear. The length of the CDR3 is 15 residues. Germline loops: CDR1 LGHNA, CDR2 YSLEER. V was cut by 0 bases and J by 5 bases, with 13 bases left in between. The CDR3 sequence is CASSQEYNGWETQYF. The CDR3 nucleotides read TGCGCCAGCAGCCAAGAATATAACGGGTGGGAGACCCAGTACTTC.

This clonotype was seen at least ten times. The chain employs TRBV10-2 and TRBJ2-4, with D hard to call. V was cut by 0 bases and J by 0 bases, with 6 bases left in between. CDR3 length: 15 residues. The germline V gene encodes CDR1 WSHSY and CDR2 SAAADI. The CDR3 DNA is TGCGCCAGCAGTGAGTCGATTGTAGCCAAAAACATTCAGTACTTC. Its protein product is CASSESIVAKNIQYF.

This CDR3 is CASSLNVYNEQFF. The CDR3 coding sequence is TGTGCCAGCAGTTTAAACGTTTACAATGAGCAGTTCTTC. The chain carries TRBV9 and TRBJ2-1, with D unresolved. Germline V gene sequence: CDR1 SGDLS, CDR2 YYNGEE. This CDR3 spans 13 amino acids. V was shortened by 5 bases and J by 4 bases, with 10 bases between the two germline ends. Full variable domain (outside the CDR3, taken from reference TRBV9 and TRBJ2-1): DSGVTQTPKHLITATGQRVTLRCSPRSGDLSVYWYQQSLDQGLQFLIQYYNGEERAKGNILERFSAQQFPDLHSELNLSSLELGDSALYFCASSLNVYNEQFFGPGTRLTVL.

A few counts support this clonotype. Written as DNA, the CDR3 is TGTGCCAGCAGTTTCCCTTCGGGACACGAAAAACTGTTTTTT. It encodes CASSFPSGHEKLFF. The V call is TRBV28, the J call TRBJ1-4; a possible D gene is TRBD1 (6 bases). V shed 3 bases and J shed 8 bases, with 13 bases lying between them. Per the germline V gene, CDR1 is MDHEN and CDR2 is SYDVKM. This CDR3 is 14 amino acids long.

This clonotype was detected only a few times. The rearrangement joins TRBV6-1 to TRBJ2-5; D gene unclear. The germline gives CDR1 MNHNS, CDR2 SASEGT. V lost 9 bases, J lost 2 bases, and 13 bases lay in between. The CDR3 runs 13 residues. The CDR3 protein is CASSGRPQETQYF. For the CDR3, the DNA is TGTGCCAGTTCCGGACGGCCACAAGAGACCCAGTACTTC.

This clonotype was picked up many times. The chain recombines TRBV7-9 with TRBJ2-1, with TRBD2 as a possible D gene (5 bases). The CDR3 has 17 amino acids. V gave up 5 bases and J gave up 4 bases, with 21 bases separating them. CDR1 is SEHNR, CDR2 FQNEAQ, per germline (reference sequence). The DNA for the CDR3 is TGTGCCAGCAGCCCCCCCTTTCGGGTAGCGCCATACAATGAGCAGTTCTTC. Translating gives CASSPPFRVAPYNEQFF.

This clonotype came up a few times. The V gene is TRBV27, the J gene TRBJ1-5; a weak D match, TRBD1 (6 bases). There are 14 residues in the CDR3. V was shortened by 2 bases and J by 5 bases, with 10 bases between the two germline ends. CDR1 MNHEY and CDR2 SMNVEV come from the germline V gene (reference sequence). CDR3 sequence (DNA): TGTGCCAGCAGTTTAAACAGGGTGTATCAGCCCCAGCATTTT. Protein: CASSLNRVYQPQHF.

The chain couples TRBV19 to TRBJ2-1; D is undetermined. Trimming removed 3 bases at V and 8 bases at J, with 5 bases between. CDR3 size: 11 residues. From germline, CDR1 is LNHDA and CDR2 SQIVND (reference sequence). The DNA of the CDR3 is TGTGCCAGTAGTATCCGGGATGAGCAGTTCTTC. It translates to CASSIRDEQFF.

The CDR3 coding sequence is TGCGCCAGCAGCTTGGGGGTCCGGGAGACCCAGTACTTC. It codes for CASSLGVRETQYF. The rearrangement links TRBV5-1 to TRBJ2-5; D gene unclear. CDR1 is SGHRS, CDR2 YFSETQ, per germline. The CDR3 extends over 13 amino acids. The V end was cut by 0 bases, the J end by 5 bases, with 8 bases between.

The V call is TRBV10-3, the J call TRBJ2-7, with D perhaps TRBD1 (8 bases). CDR1 ENHRY and CDR2 SYGVKD come from the germline V gene. The ends were cut back, 6 bases at V and 7 bases at J, with 19 bases in the middle. This CDR3 contains 14 residues. This CDR3 is CAISHRTGREEQYF. The CDR3, as DNA: TGTGCCATCAGCCACCGGACAGGGAGGGAGGAGCAGTACTTC.

This clonotype has only a few counts. The chain links TRBV20-1 to TRBJ1-5; D gene uncertain. This CDR3 has 14 amino acids. In germline, CDR1 is DFQATT, CDR2 SNEGSKA (reference sequence). Trimming took 5 bases from V and 0 from J, leaving 11 bases between them. In DNA form, the CDR3 reads TGCAGTGCTGTTAATGGGGATAGCAATCAGCCCCAGCATTTT. Translating gives CSAVNGDSNQPQHF.

This chain connects TRBV5-1 to TRBJ1-4; maybe TRBD1 (5 bases). The V gene's germline CDR1 is SGHRS and CDR2 YFSETQ. The CDR3 is made up of 14 amino acids. Trimming cost V 5 bases and J 4 bases, with 12 bases left between them. The chain's CDR3 is CASRGGQINEKLFF. CDR3 nucleotide sequence: TGCGCCAGCAGGGGAGGACAAATTAATGAAAAACTGTTTTTT.

Many counts were recorded for this clonotype. This chain uses TRBV29-1 with TRBJ1-2; 8 positions match TRBD1. CDR3 length equals 13 residues. With V trimmed by 4 bases and J by 3 bases, 4 bases remained unmatched. Germline assignment: CDR1 SQVTM and CDR2 ANQGSEA. CDR3 in DNA: TGCAGCGTTGCGGGACAGGCTTACTATGGCTACACCTTC. It translates to CSVAGQAYYGYTF.